The clone carrying this TCR beta chain was seen repeatedly, ten times or more. Production of TCR cDNA was by 5'RACE template switching, which also added a universal primer site and UMIs. TCRdb re-derived calls from the 5' RACE reads in MiXCR, one entry per CDR3 protein. Here the sample spans around 49,000 distinct CDR3 sequences, roughly 7.1% being singletons. V was trimmed by 0 bases and J by 0 bases, leaving 11 bases between them. CDR1 is LGHNA and CDR2 is YSLEER in the germline V gene. This CDR3 has 16 residues. This record comes from a study of T cells after yellow fever vaccination. General study results and limits: Booster sampling recovered most clones from primary vaccination (96% CD4, roughly 88% CD8). Abundant contaminating clonotypes from the bulk population could appear in FACS-sorted repertoires. Weaker overall, the secondary response nonetheless peaked faster (day 5 versus 15).

The specimen was CD8+ T cells not binding an NS4B(214-222) dextramer, sorted from PBMCs, collected 45 days after the yellow fever booster vaccination. The chain is built from TRBV4-3 and TRBJ1-1; D is ambiguous. This receptor was taken from a man between 25 and 39 years old who received the YFV17D yellow fever vaccine. CDR3 sequence (DNA): TGCGCCAGCAGCCAAGATCTTTGGACGGTGAACACTGAAGCTTTCTTT. This codes for CASSQDLWTVNTEAFF.